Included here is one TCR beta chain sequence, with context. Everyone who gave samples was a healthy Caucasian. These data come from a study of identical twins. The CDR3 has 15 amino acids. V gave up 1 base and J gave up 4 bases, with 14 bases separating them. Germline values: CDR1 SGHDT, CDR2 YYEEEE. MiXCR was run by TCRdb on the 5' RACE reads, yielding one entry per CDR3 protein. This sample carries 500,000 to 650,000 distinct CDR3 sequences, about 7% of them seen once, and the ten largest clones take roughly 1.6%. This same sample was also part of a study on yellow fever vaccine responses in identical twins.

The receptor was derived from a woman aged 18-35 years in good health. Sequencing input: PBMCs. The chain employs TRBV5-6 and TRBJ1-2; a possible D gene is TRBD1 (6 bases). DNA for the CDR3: TGTGCCAGCAGCTTGTATGGCAGGGGATCCTATGGCTACACCTTC. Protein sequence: CASSLYGRGSYGYTF.